These 28 T cell receptor beta chains originate from one sample sequenced in a study of identical twins. TCRdb re-analysed the 5' RACE reads in MiXCR, keeping a single row per CDR3 protein. The sample consists of about 700,000 distinct CDR3 sequences, roughly 8% of them appearing once. The sample was also reused in another study, on yellow fever vaccine responses in identical twins.

Sequenced sample: PBMCs. All receptors derive from a woman younger than 30 in good health.

In this sample, this clonotype turned up many times. The CDR3 reads CASSPPGTGTYNEQFF. CDR3 bases: TGTGCCAGCAGCCCCCCCGGGACAGGGACCTACAATGAGCAGTTCTTC. The chain joins TRBV7-9 to TRBJ2-1; 9 bases are a match to TRBD1. There are 16 residues in the CDR3. The germline V gene encodes CDR1 SEHNR and CDR2 FQNEAQ (reference sequence). J was trimmed by 2 bases and V by 5 bases; bases with no gene match: 7.

This clonotype has at least ten counts. The chain uses TRBV7-9 and TRBJ1-6; maybe TRBD1 (5 bases). Germline loops: CDR1 SEHNR, CDR2 FQNEAQ (reference sequence). V was shortened by 1 base and J by 13 bases, with 8 bases between the two germline ends. This CDR3 comprises 12 residues. CDR3 sequence: CASSLGWDPLHF. CDR3 nucleotides: TGTGCCAGCAGCTTAGGGTGGGACCCCCTCCACTTT.

This clonotype was seen more than once but under ten times. The chain employs TRBV20-1 and TRBJ2-2; D might be TRBD2 (5 bases). Per germline, CDR1 DFQATT and CDR2 SNEGSKA (reference sequence). CDR3 length: 15 amino acids. For the CDR3, the DNA is TGCAGCACTATTAACGGAGCGGCGAACACCGGGGAGCTGTTTTTT. Translation gives CSTINGAANTGELFF.

This clonotype was counted only a few times. V is TRBV5-1 and J is TRBJ2-7, with D unresolved. In germline, CDR1 is SGHRS, CDR2 YFSETQ. Trimming took off 4 bases at V and 6 bases at J, with 20 bases between the two ends. The CDR3 contains 15 residues. The CDR3 region has the DNA TGCGCCAGCAGCCCAGAAGGGTTTAGTCGAAGCGAGCAGTACTTC. Protein sequence: CASSPEGFSRSEQYF.

This clonotype turned up a few times. The chain is built from TRBV6-1 and TRBJ2-5; TRBD1 agrees at 9 bases. Losses at the gene ends were 7 bases for V and 5 bases for J; bases not matched to a gene: 11. CDR1 is MNHNS, CDR2 SASEGT, per germline. CDR3 length: 15 amino acids. The CDR3 DNA is TGTGCCAGCACCAAACAGGGGGCATCGGGGGAGACCCAGTACTTC. Protein: CASTKQGASGETQYF.

V usage is TRBV11-2 and J usage is TRBJ2-1, with TRBD2 matching 10 bases. Germline V gene data show CDR1 as SGHAT and CDR2 as FQNNGV. CDR3 length equals 17 residues. The ends lost 0 bases at V and 10 bases at J; junction bases unmatched: 12. The chain's CDR3 is CASSLDLSGRAPNEQFF. Here the CDR3 DNA reads TGTGCCAGCAGCTTAGATCTAAGCGGGAGGGCCCCCAACGAGCAGTTCTTC.

The J gene is TRBJ2-7, the V gene TRBV20-1; 10 nucleotides align to TRBD1. Germline CDR1 and CDR2: DFQATT and SNEGSKA (reference sequence). The CDR3 has 15 amino acids. After removal of 0 bases from V and 5 bases from J, the junction contained 7 bases not matched to a gene. The CDR3 reads CSARDPGQGNNEQYF. CDR3 nucleotides: TGCAGTGCTAGAGACCCGGGACAGGGGAACAACGAGCAGTACTTC.

This clonotype was detected only a few times. The chain joins TRBV20-1 to TRBJ2-1, with 7 bases lining up with TRBD2. The CDR3 length is 21 residues. Looked up from germline, CDR1 is DFQATT and CDR2 is SNEGSKA (reference sequence). The V segment lost 6 bases and the J segment 8 bases; nucleotides outside the gene matches: 34. DNA of the CDR3: TGCAGTGCCACCAAAAATACACTTATCGGGAGGCTTAGCCTGCTTGGGGATGAGCAGTTCTTC. The encoded protein is CSATKNTLIGRLSLLGDEQFF.

This clonotype was detected only a few times. The V call is TRBV10-3, the J call TRBJ1-2, with 9 nucleotides matching TRBD1. The CDR3 loop spans 17 amino acids. The germline V gene encodes CDR1 ENHRY and CDR2 SYGVKD. Germline trimming cut 7 bases from V and 0 bases from J; bases unmatched to any gene: 12. The CDR3 sequence: CAITSGTGNSANYGYTF. CDR3 in DNA: TGTGCCATCACCTCAGGGACAGGGAATAGCGCTAACTATGGCTACACCTTC.

This clonotype was seen repeatedly, ten times or more. This chain uses TRBV29-1 with TRBJ1-1; the D gene is possibly TRBD1 (5 bases). The length of the CDR3 is 12 residues. Germline V gene lookup returns CDR1 SQVTM and CDR2 ANQGSEA. Trimming shortened V by 4 bases and J by 5 bases, and 11 bases separated the two germline ends. The CDR3 spells CSVGAGQTEAFF. CDR3 DNA sequence: TGCAGCGTTGGGGCAGGGCAAACTGAAGCTTTCTTT.

V is TRBV10-3 and J is TRBJ2-7; TRBD2 aligns across 10 bases. The germline gives CDR1 ENHRY, CDR2 SYGVKD. Losses at the gene ends were 0 bases for V and 5 bases for J; bases not matched to a gene: 7. This CDR3 has 16 amino acids. CDR3 in amino acids: CAISESRASGSNEQYF. Written as DNA, the CDR3 is TGTGCCATCAGTGAGTCAAGGGCTAGCGGGAGCAACGAGCAGTACTTC.

The chain is built from TRBV10-3 and TRBJ2-2; D call uncertain. The CDR3 is made up of 11 amino acids. Trimming removed 7 bases at V and 6 bases at J, with 6 bases between. Germline V gene sequence: CDR1 ENHRY, CDR2 SYGVKD. The CDR3 reads CAITRAGELFF. In DNA, the CDR3 is TGTGCCATCACGCGTGCCGGGGAGCTGTTTTTT.

This chain uses TRBV5-1 with TRBJ1-2; TRBD1 matches 8 bases. Germline CDR1 SGHRS, CDR2 YFSETQ. J gave up 14 bases and V 5 bases, and 11 bases lay outside the gene matches. CDR3 length: 12 residues. CDR3 nucleotides: TGCGCCAGCAGTAGAGACAGGGGAGGAAGAACCTTC. Amino acids: CASSRDRGGRTF.

This clonotype has ten or more counts. The chain couples TRBV5-1 to TRBJ2-7, with D possibly being TRBD1 (5 bases). The CDR3 spans 14 residues. The germline V gene has CDR1 SGHRS and CDR2 YFSETQ. With 2 bases removed from V and 4 bases from J, the gap between germline ends came to 13 bases. CDR3 DNA: TGCGCCAGCAGCTTCGAAGGGGCCGGGTACGAGCAGTACTTC. It codes for CASSFEGAGYEQYF. Full variable domain (remainder filled in from reference TRBV5-1 and TRBJ2-7): KAGVTQTPRYLIKTRGQQVTLSCSPISGHRSVSWYQQTPGQGLQFLFEYFSETQRNKGNFPGRFSGRQFSNSRSEMNVSTLELGDSALYLCASSFEGAGYEQYFGPGTRLTVT.

This chain uses TRBV5-1 with TRBJ2-6; D ambiguous. V was pared by 0 bases and J by 0 bases, with 7 bases between. The CDR3 totals 16 residues. Germline CDR1 reads SGHRS; CDR2 reads YFSETQ. CDR3 DNA: TGCGCCAGCAGCTTGGAATTCAACTCTGGGGCCAACGTCCTGACTTTC. It encodes CASSLEFNSGANVLTF. The full variable domain, in which reference TRBV5-1 and TRBJ2-6 provide the parts outside the CDR3, is KAGVTQTPRYLIKTRGQQVTLSCSPISGHRSVSWYQQTPGQGLQFLFEYFSETQRNKGNFPGRFSGRQFSNSRSEMNVSTLELGDSALYLCASSLEFNSGANVLTFGAGSRLTVL.

V and J are TRBV5-1 and TRBJ2-1; 13 bases map to TRBD2. V dropped 4 bases and J dropped 8; count of bases not matched to a gene: 12. The CDR3 spans 17 residues. Germline values: CDR1 SGHRS, CDR2 YFSETQ. The CDR3 region is CASSKGLAGKFGDEQFF. The DNA of the CDR3 is TGCGCCAGCAGCAAGGGACTAGCGGGAAAGTTTGGAGATGAGCAGTTCTTC.

This chain links TRBV12-3 or TRBV12-4 with TRBJ2-7, with D perhaps TRBD2 (7 bases). The CDR3 contains 15 residues. The germline V and J ends were trimmed by 6 bases and 2 bases, with 17 bases remaining between them. The CDR3 reads CASSWGAGVPYEQYF. The CDR3 bases are TGTGCCAGCAGCTGGGGGGCGGGAGTCCCCTACGAGCAGTACTTC.

Ten or more counts support this clonotype. The chain's CDR3 is CASSLIGVYEQFF. The CDR3 region has the DNA TGTGCCAGCAGCTTAATTGGAGTATATGAGCAGTTCTTC. J is TRBJ2-1 and V is TRBV11-2; D unresolved. Trimming took off 2 bases at V and 8 bases at J, with 10 bases between the two ends. The CDR3 is 13 amino acids. Germline CDR1 SGHAT, CDR2 FQNNGV.

The V gene is TRBV29-1, the J gene TRBJ2-4, with D possibly matching TRBD1 (6 bases). V lost 3 bases, J lost 5 bases, and 17 bases lay in between. The CDR3 is 15 residues long. Germline CDR1 is SQVTM and CDR2 is ANQGSEA. The CDR3 protein is CSVDYREPSQNIQYF. The CDR3 DNA sequence: TGCAGCGTTGACTACAGGGAGCCTAGCCAAAACATTCAGTACTTC.

The rearrangement uses TRBV7-8 and TRBJ2-4, with TRBD1 matching 7 bases. V was pared by 1 base and J by 6 bases, with 18 bases of the junction left unmatched. This CDR3 comprises 19 residues. Germline CDR1 SGHVS, CDR2 FQNEAQ. This CDR3 reads CASSLVDKEGADLVNIQYF. CDR3 DNA sequence: TGTGCCAGCAGCTTAGTCGATAAAGAGGGGGCCGACTTAGTAAACATTCAGTACTTC.

This clonotype was counted ten times or more. CDR3 DNA sequence: TGTGCCAGCAGCTTATCCCCGAGGGGTAGCGGGGACCGACTGGGGGCCAAAAACATTCAGTACTTC. Amino acids: CASSLSPRGSGDRLGAKNIQYF. V is TRBV7-6 and J is TRBJ2-4; the match to TRBD2 covers 8 bases. CDR1 is SGHVS and CDR2 is FNYEAQ in the germline V gene. The CDR3 consists of 22 residues. V was clipped by 2 bases and J by 1 base; unmatched bases: 22.

There are many counts of this clonotype. The chain recombines TRBV24-1 with TRBJ2-2; TRBD1 matches at 9 bases. Germline V gene sequence: CDR1 KGHDR, CDR2 SFDVKD. The CDR3 has 15 amino acids. V lost 12 bases, J lost 7 bases, and 14 bases stayed unmatched. As DNA, the CDR3 is TGTGCCGTTGCACCGGGACAGGGCTGGAACGGGGAGCTGTTTTTT. Protein sequence: CAVAPGQGWNGELFF.

This clonotype was found a few times. V and J are TRBV14 and TRBJ2-7; 7 positions agree with TRBD1. V lost 2 bases, J lost 0 bases, and 7 bases stayed unmatched. The CDR3 length is 16 residues. Germline V lookup: CDR1 SGHDN, CDR2 FVKESK. For the CDR3, the DNA is TGTGCCAGCAGCCAACTAGAAGGGGGCTACTCCTACGAGCAGTACTTC. It codes for CASSQLEGGYSYEQYF.

This clonotype has ten or more counts. The V and J genes are TRBV7-9 and TRBJ2-7; tentative D call: TRBD1 (7 bases). The CDR3 spans 17 residues. In germline, CDR1 is SEHNR, CDR2 FQNEAQ (reference sequence). Trimming shortened V by 4 bases and J by 7 bases, and 26 bases separated the two germline ends. In DNA, the CDR3 is TGTGCCAGCAGCTCACTCCGACAGGGCCCAGGAGGAGGGGAGCAGTACTTC. Translated: CASSSLRQGPGGGEQYF.

V is TRBV4-2 and J is TRBJ2-1; 10 nucleotides line up with TRBD1. Per germline, CDR1 LGHNA and CDR2 YNFKEQ. The trim removed 4 bases at V and 6 bases at J, leaving 6 bases unmatched. The CDR3 has 15 amino acids. CDR3 protein: CASSRDRGRINEQFF. The CDR3 DNA sequence: TGTGCCAGCAGCCGCGACAGGGGGCGTATCAATGAGCAGTTCTTC.

This CDR3 reads CASSLDRASEQYF. In DNA form, the CDR3 reads TGCGCCAGCAGCTTGGACAGGGCCTCCGAGCAGTACTTC. V and J are TRBV5-1 and TRBJ2-7; D might be TRBD1 (6 bases). Germline CDR1 and CDR2: SGHRS and YFSETQ. Trimming removed 0 bases from V and 6 bases from J, with 10 bases in between. The CDR3 is 13 residues long.

Only a few counts were recorded for this clonotype. This chain links TRBV20-1 with TRBJ2-7; the D gene is possibly TRBD2 (6 bases). The CDR3 contains 15 residues. The ends were cut back, 0 bases at V and 6 bases at J, with 18 bases in the middle. CDR1 is DFQATT and CDR2 is SNEGSKA in the germline V gene (reference sequence). The CDR3 sequence: CSARDPVTGVSEQYF. CDR3 DNA: TGCAGTGCTAGAGATCCGGTTACGGGAGTGAGCGAGCAGTACTTC.

The sample holds a few counts of this clonotype. The CDR3 loop reads CASSPFGAGDTDTQYF. The DNA of the CDR3 is TGTGCCAGCAGCCCCTTCGGGGCGGGAGACACAGATACGCAGTATTTT. The J gene is TRBJ2-3, the V gene TRBV3-1, with TRBD2 matching over 7 bases. The CDR3 has 16 amino acids. J gave up 2 bases and V 4 bases, and 9 bases lay outside the gene matches. Germline V gene lookup returns CDR1 LGHDT and CDR2 YNNKEL (reference sequence).